This T cell receptor (beta chain) was found in a study of beta chain features in type 1 diabetes. In the study overall: Age, gender and cell yields were similar between patients and healthy donors. Regarding the study as a whole: All four CD4+ subsets of Type 1 diabetes patients contained TCRB CDR3s that were moderately but significantly shorter. More deletions and fewer insertions at VDJ junctions were seen in type 1 diabetes patients.

This clone was found a few times. Its matching antigen is unknown. cDNA synthesis used the whole RNA isolate, giving expressed TCRB sequences. About 3.7 million reads per sample were averaged for naive, central memory and regulatory samples. Profiling relied on immunoSEQ multiplex PCR, and the TCRdb table lists in-frame clones only, not all of them. Seen here are 150,000 to 200,000 clones, around 63% observed once, and the top ten hold nearly 0.09%. This CDR3 contains 11 residues. Trimming removed 7 bases from V and 1 base from J, with 8 bases in between. CDR1 is DFQATT, CDR2 SNEGSKA, per germline (reference sequence). There was one heparinised blood draw per donor, averaging roughly 110 mL.

The sequenced sample consisted of naive CD4+ T cells from blood. The V gene is TRBV20-1, the J gene TRBJ2-7, with D uncertain. This sequence originates from a man aged 30 to 39 with type 1 diabetes. The CDR3, as DNA: TGCAGTGTACTGCAGTCCTACGAGCAGTACTTC. Translated: CSVLQSYEQYF.